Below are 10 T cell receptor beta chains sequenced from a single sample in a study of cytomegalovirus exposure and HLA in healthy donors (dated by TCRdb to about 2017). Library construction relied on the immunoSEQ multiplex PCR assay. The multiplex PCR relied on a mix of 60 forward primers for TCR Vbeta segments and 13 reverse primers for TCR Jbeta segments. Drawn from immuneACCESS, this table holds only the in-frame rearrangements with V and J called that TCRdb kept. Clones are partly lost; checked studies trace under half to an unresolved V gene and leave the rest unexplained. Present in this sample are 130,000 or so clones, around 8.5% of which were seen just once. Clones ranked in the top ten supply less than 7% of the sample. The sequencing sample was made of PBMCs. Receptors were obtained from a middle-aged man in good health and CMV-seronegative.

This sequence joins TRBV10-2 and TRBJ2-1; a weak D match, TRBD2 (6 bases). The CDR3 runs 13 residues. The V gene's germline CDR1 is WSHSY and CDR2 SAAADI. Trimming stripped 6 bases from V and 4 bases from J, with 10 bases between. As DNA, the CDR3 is TGCGCCAGCAGGGTGGCGGGGTACAATGAGCAGTTCTTC. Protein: CASRVAGYNEQFF.

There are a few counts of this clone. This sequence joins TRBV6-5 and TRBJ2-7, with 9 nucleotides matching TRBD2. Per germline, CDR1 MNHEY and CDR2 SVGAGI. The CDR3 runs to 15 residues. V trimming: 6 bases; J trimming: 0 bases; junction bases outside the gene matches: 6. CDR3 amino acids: CASSLSGGPSYEQYF. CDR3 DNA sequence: TGTGCCAGCAGCCTCAGCGGGGGGCCCTCCTACGAGCAGTACTTC.

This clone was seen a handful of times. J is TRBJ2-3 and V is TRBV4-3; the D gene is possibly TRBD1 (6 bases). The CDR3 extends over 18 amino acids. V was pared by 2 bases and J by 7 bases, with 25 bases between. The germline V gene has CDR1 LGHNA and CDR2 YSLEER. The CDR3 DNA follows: TGCGCCAGCAGCCAAAACGTTGTGGGGGCCCATTCCGGGAATACGCAGTATTTT. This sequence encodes CASSQNVVGAHSGNTQYF.

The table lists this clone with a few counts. For the CDR3, the DNA is TGTGCCAGCAGCTTAGCTACTAGCGGGGGGGAACAAGAGACCCAGTACTTC. This codes for CASSLATSGGEQETQYF. J is TRBJ2-5 and V is TRBV7-2; 13 bases align to TRBD2. Germline CDR1 SGHTA, CDR2 FQGNSA. The CDR3 covers 17 residues. The junction had 3 bases not matched to a gene; V was cut back by 0 bases and J by 2 bases.

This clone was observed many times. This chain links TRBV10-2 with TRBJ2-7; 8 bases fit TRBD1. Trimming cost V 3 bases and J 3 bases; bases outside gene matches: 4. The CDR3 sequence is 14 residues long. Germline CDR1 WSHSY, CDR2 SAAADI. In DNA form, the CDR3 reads TGCGCCAGCAGTGAAAACAGGGGGGACTACGAGCAGTACTTC. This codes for CASSENRGDYEQYF.

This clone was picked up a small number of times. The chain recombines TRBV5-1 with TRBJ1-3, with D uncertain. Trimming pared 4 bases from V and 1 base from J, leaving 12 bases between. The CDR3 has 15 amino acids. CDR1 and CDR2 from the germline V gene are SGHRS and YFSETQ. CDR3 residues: CASSTWGASGNTIYF. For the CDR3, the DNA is TGCGCCAGCAGCACCTGGGGAGCGTCTGGAAACACCATATATTTT.

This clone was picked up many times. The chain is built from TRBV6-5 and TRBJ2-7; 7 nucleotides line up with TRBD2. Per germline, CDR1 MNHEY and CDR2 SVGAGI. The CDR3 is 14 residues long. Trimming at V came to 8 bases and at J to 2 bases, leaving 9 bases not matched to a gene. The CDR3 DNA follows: TGTGCCAGCCGAAAAGCGGGGCCTACCTACGAGCAGTACTTC. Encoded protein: CASRKAGPTYEQYF.

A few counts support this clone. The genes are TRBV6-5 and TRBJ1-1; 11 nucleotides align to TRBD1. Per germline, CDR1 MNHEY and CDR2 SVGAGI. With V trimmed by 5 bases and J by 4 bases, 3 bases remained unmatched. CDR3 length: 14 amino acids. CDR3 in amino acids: CASSPGTGGTEAFF. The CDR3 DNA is TGTGCCAGCAGTCCCGGGACAGGGGGCACTGAAGCTTTCTTT.

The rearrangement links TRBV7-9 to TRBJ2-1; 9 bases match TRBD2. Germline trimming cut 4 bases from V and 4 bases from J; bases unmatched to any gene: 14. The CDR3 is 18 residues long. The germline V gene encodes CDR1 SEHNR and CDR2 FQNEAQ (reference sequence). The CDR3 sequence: CASSSGLSLAGHYNEQFF. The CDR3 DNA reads TGTGCCAGCAGCTCAGGACTGAGCCTAGCGGGGCATTACAATGAGCAGTTCTTC.

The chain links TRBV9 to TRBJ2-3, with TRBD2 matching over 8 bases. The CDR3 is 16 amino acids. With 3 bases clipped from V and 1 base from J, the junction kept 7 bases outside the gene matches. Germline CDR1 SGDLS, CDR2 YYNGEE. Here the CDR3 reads CASSARTSLRTDTQYF. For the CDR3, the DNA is TGTGCCAGCAGCGCGCGGACTAGCCTTCGCACAGATACGCAGTATTTT.